The 26 T cell receptor beta chains in this list originate from one sample, sequenced in a study of vaccination effects on CD4 cells after COVID-19. Data came from immunoSEQ multiplex PCR; TCRdb stores just in-frame clones and leaves some out. Among about 34,000 clones, 55% to 85% were seen once, and the ten largest hold around 26%. The ViraFEST assay expanded antigen-specific CD4+ T cells with viral peptide pools before sequencing. Researchers isolated CD4+ T cells once approximately eleven days of culture had elapsed. Recipients of the vaccine had no prior SARS-CoV-2 infection and negative nucleocapsid antibodies. These receptors have no identified antigens. This specimen consisted of CD4+ T cells from PBMCs cultured with HCoV-OC43 spike peptides, obtained before COVID-19 vaccination. This sample's subset: HCoV-OC43 spike overlapping peptide pool stimulation. The receptor set was obtained from a human donor who received a COVID-19 vaccine.

The V call is TRBV27, the J call TRBJ1-2; D not certain. The CDR3 spans 13 residues. V gave up 3 bases and J gave up 4 bases, with 9 bases separating them. CDR1 and CDR2 from the germline V gene are MNHEY and SMNVEV (reference sequence). CDR3 residues: CASSFNGGYGYTF. The DNA for the CDR3 is TGTGCCAGCAGTTTTAACGGTGGCTATGGCTACACCTTC.

This clone was counted a few times. A read error may produce the germline difference seen at one junction end. The chain joins TRBV10-3 to TRBJ1-2; D uncertain. This CDR3 is 14 amino acids long. Per the germline V gene, CDR1 is ENHRY and CDR2 is SYGVKD. CDR3 sequence (DNA): TGTGCCATCAGTGATCCAGCCCAGCCCTATAGCTACACCTTC. Protein sequence: CAISDPAQPYSYTF.

The sample holds a few counts of this clone. The genes are TRBV7-9 and TRBJ1-6, with 7 bases aligning to TRBD1. CDR3 length equals 14 residues. Looked up from germline, CDR1 is SEHNR and CDR2 is FQNEAQ (reference sequence). The trim removed 6 bases at V and 10 bases at J, leaving 9 bases unmatched. CDR3 region: CASRRQGRGSPLHF. CDR3 coding DNA: TGTGCCAGCAGACGACAGGGACGGGGGTCACCCCTCCACTTT.

The V call is TRBV10-3, the J call TRBJ2-2; D is perhaps TRBD1 (6 bases). The ends were cut back, 4 bases at V and 6 bases at J, with 9 bases in the middle. Germline assignment: CDR1 ENHRY and CDR2 SYGVKD. CDR3 size: 13 residues. The CDR3 coding sequence is TGTGCCATCAGTGGCAGGGGAGCCGGGGAGCTGTTTTTT. The encoded protein is CAISGRGAGELFF.

The chain employs TRBV5-1 and TRBJ1-1; no clear D gene. In germline, CDR1 is SGHRS, CDR2 YFSETQ. The CDR3 runs to 13 residues. Trimming removed 4 bases at V and 1 base at J, with 8 bases between. CDR3 coding DNA: TGCGCCAGCAGCAGGACTGAGAACACTGAAGCTTTCTTT. The encoded protein is CASSRTENTEAFF. Full variable domain (rest looked up from reference TRBV5-1 and TRBJ1-1): KAGVTQTPRYLIKTRGQQVTLSCSPISGHRSVSWYQQTPGQGLQFLFEYFSETQRNKGNFPGRFSGRQFSNSRSEMNVSTLELGDSALYLCASSRTENTEAFFGQGTRLTVV.

This chain links TRBV28 with TRBJ1-2, with TRBD1 identical over 7 bases. V lost 11 bases to trimming and J lost 6 bases; unmatched junction nucleotides: 9. Germline V gene lookup returns CDR1 MDHEN and CDR2 SYDVKM. The CDR3 is 12 residues long. CDR3 residues: CAGGQVGNGYTF. CDR3 sequence (DNA): TGTGCCGGAGGACAGGTTGGCAATGGCTACACCTTC.

This clone was picked up a small number of times. The chain uses TRBV6-1 and TRBJ2-5; D is uncertain. CDR1 is MNHNS and CDR2 is SASEGT in the germline V gene. V lost 2 bases and J 7 bases, leaving 17 bases between the germline ends. This CDR3 is 15 amino acids long. The CDR3 protein is CASSESSPRLGTQYF. The CDR3 DNA sequence: TGTGCCAGCAGTGAAAGTAGCCCCCGTCTCGGGACCCAGTACTTC.

The chain employs TRBV11-2 and TRBJ1-1; D uncertain. Germline CDR1 reads SGHAT; CDR2 reads FQNNGV. V was clipped by 5 bases and J by 0 bases, with 4 bases between them. CDR3 size: 12 residues. CDR3 coding DNA: TGTGCCAGCAGCCAAATGAACACTGAAGCTTTCTTT. Amino acids: CASSQMNTEAFF.

The chain uses TRBV30 and TRBJ1-2; D not certain. V was clipped by 0 bases and J by 6 bases, with 8 bases between them. CDR3 length equals 12 residues. The germline V gene encodes CDR1 GTSNPN and CDR2 SVGIG (reference sequence). The CDR3 region has the DNA TGTGCCTGGAGTGTACATCCTAATGGCTACACCTTC. Its protein is CAWSVHPNGYTF.

V gene TRBV15 combines with J gene TRBJ1-1; D not certain. CDR1 is LNHNV, CDR2 YYDKDF, per germline (reference sequence). The CDR3 contains 14 residues. V lost 0 bases and J 1 base, leaving 6 bases between the germline ends. The CDR3 reads CATSRDIRNTEAFF. CDR3 sequence (DNA): TGTGCCACCAGCAGAGATATCAGGAACACTGAAGCTTTCTTT.

The J gene is TRBJ1-2, the V gene TRBV7-9, with D unresolved. Trimming took off 5 bases at V and 3 bases at J, with 16 bases between the two ends. The germline V gene encodes CDR1 SEHNR and CDR2 FQNEAQ (reference sequence). The CDR3 runs 15 residues. CDR3 protein: CASSPATRPDYGYTF. The CDR3 DNA reads as TGTGCCAGCAGCCCAGCGACTCGGCCAGACTATGGCTACACCTTC.

This rearrangement joins TRBV30 to TRBJ2-7, with 8 nucleotides matching TRBD1. Germline-derived CDR1 and CDR2 are GTSNPN and SVGIG (reference sequence). J gave up 1 base and V 4 bases, and 6 bases lay outside the gene matches. The CDR3 sequence is 14 residues long. CDR3 sequence reads: CAWTPDRGSYEQYF. CDR3 sequence (DNA): TGTGCCTGGACTCCAGACAGGGGATCCTACGAGCAGTACTTC. Looking up the rest from reference TRBV30 and TRBJ2-7 gives the full variable domain: SQTIHQWPATLVQPVGSPLSLECTVEGTSNPNLYWYRQAAGRGLQLLFYSVGIGQISSEVPQNLSASRPQDRQFILSSKKLLLSDSGFYLCAWTPDRGSYEQYFGPGTRLTVT.

On this clone itself: Different DNA sequences within this sample yield the same CDR3. The chain recombines TRBV9 with TRBJ2-5; D may be TRBD2 (6 bases). The CDR3 consists of 11 residues. The V gene lost 7 bases and the J gene lost 5 bases, with 9 bases spanning the gap. Germline loops: CDR1 SGDLS, CDR2 YYNGEE. CDR3 sequence (DNA): TGTGCCAGCTCCCGGGGGGAGACCCAGTACTTC. Translating gives CASSRGETQYF.

The J gene is TRBJ2-2, the V gene TRBV5-1; possibly TRBD1 for D (6 bases). CDR3 length: 14 amino acids. The germline CDR1 and CDR2 sequences are SGHRS and YFSETQ. V lost 2 bases, J lost 5 bases, and 10 bases lay in between. The CDR3 sequence: CASSLKGVTGELFF. The CDR3 nucleotides are TGCGCCAGCAGCTTAAAGGGGGTAACCGGGGAGCTGTTTTTT.

The V gene is TRBV7-4, the J gene TRBJ1-1; possible D gene TRBD1, 5 bases. Germline V gene sequence: CDR1 SGHVT, CDR2 SQSDAQ. The CDR3 is 14 residues long. V was shortened by 0 bases and J by 0 bases, with 5 bases between the two germline ends. CDR3 sequence (DNA): TGTGCCAGCAGCTTAGCGACAGTGAACACTGAAGCTTTCTTT. Translation: CASSLATVNTEAFF.

This chain joins TRBV4-1 and TRBJ2-7; 11 bases fit TRBD1. Germline-derived CDR1 and CDR2 are MGHRA and YSYEKL. CDR3 length equals 13 residues. V shed 6 bases and J 4 bases; nucleotides not matched to a gene: 2. As DNA, the CDR3 is TGCGCCAGCAGTCGGGACAGGGGGTACGAGCAGTACTTC. Its protein is CASSRDRGYEQYF.

The chain has TRBV19 and TRBJ2-2; 7 nucleotides agree with TRBD2. After removal of 4 bases from V and 1 base from J, the junction contained 3 bases not matched to a gene. The CDR3 is made up of 15 amino acids. Germline CDR1 is LNHDA and CDR2 is SQIVND (reference sequence). CDR3 sequence: CASSRQRENTGELFF. CDR3 coding DNA: TGTGCCAGTAGTAGGCAGCGGGAGAACACCGGGGAGCTGTTTTTT.

The V call is TRBV7-2, the J call TRBJ2-6, with D possibly being TRBD2 (5 bases). Germline V gene sequence: CDR1 SGHTA, CDR2 FQGNSA. The CDR3 consists of 17 residues. Trimming shortened V by 5 bases and J by 0 bases, and 14 bases separated the two germline ends. Written as DNA, the CDR3 is TGTGCCAGCAGCCTTCGAGGACTGAGCTCTGGGGCCAACGTCCTGACTTTC. It specifies CASSLRGLSSGANVLTF.

This rearrangement joins TRBV27 to TRBJ2-1; 12 bases match TRBD2. The germline gives CDR1 MNHEY, CDR2 SMNVEV (reference sequence). This CDR3 spans 16 amino acids. The trim removed 10 bases at V and 8 bases at J, leaving 15 bases unmatched. The CDR3, as DNA: TGTGCCATTAGGAAACAACCTAGCGGGAGGGTCGATGAGCAGTTCTTC. This gives the protein CAIRKQPSGRVDEQFF.

The chain has TRBV6-4 and TRBJ1-3, with D unresolved. The CDR3 has 13 residues. The V gene's germline CDR1 is MRHNA and CDR2 SNTAGT. V dropped 4 bases and J dropped 9 bases, with 13 bases sitting between them. The CDR3 spells CASSALIHGTIYF. Written as DNA, the CDR3 is TGTGCCAGCAGTGCCTTGATCCATGGCACCATATATTTT.

The chain uses TRBV14 and TRBJ1-2; TRBD1 might be the D (5 bases). The CDR3 is 14 residues long. Germline V gene lookup returns CDR1 SGHDN and CDR2 FVKESK. The V and J ends lost 1 base and 6 bases respectively, with 12 bases between them. CDR3 bases: TGTGCCAGCAGCCAAGCAGCGGGGCCCGATGGCTACACCTTC. This gives the protein CASSQAAGPDGYTF.

The chain carries TRBV14 and TRBJ2-1; 9 positions agree with TRBD2. Germline lookup yields CDR1 SGHDN and CDR2 FVKESK. The trim removed 5 bases at V and 2 bases at J, leaving 10 bases unmatched. The CDR3 sequence is 17 residues long. The CDR3 loop reads CASSKSPTSGPYNEQFF. As DNA, the CDR3 is TGTGCCAGCAGCAAATCCCCGACTAGCGGACCCTACAATGAGCAGTTCTTC.

The chain has TRBV28 and TRBJ1-1; 7 bases line up with TRBD1. This CDR3 contains 13 residues. The germline V gene encodes CDR1 MDHEN and CDR2 SYDVKM. After removal of 7 bases from V and 6 bases from J, the junction contained 8 bases not matched to a gene. CDR3 region: CASKKQGRAEAFF. DNA of the CDR3: TGTGCCAGCAAAAAACAGGGGAGGGCTGAAGCTTTCTTT.

The gene calls are TRBV3-1 (or the pseudogene TRBV3-2) and TRBJ1-1, with D perhaps TRBD1 (5 bases). V lost 0 bases, J lost 5 bases, and 13 bases lay in between. This CDR3 is built from 15 residues. Per germline, CDR1 LGHDT and CDR2 YNNKEL (reference sequence). The DNA of the CDR3 is TGTGCCAGCAGCCAAGAGGGGGTGCGGGGGACTGAAGCTTTCTTT. Protein product: CASSQEGVRGTEAFF.

The chain recombines TRBV7-6 with TRBJ2-1; the D is unclear. Deletions cut 5 bases from V and 10 bases from J, with 9 bases between. The germline gives CDR1 SGHVS, CDR2 FNYEAQ. The CDR3 covers 11 residues. CDR3 protein: CASSAQGEQFF. CDR3 coding DNA: TGTGCCAGCAGCGCCCAAGGCGAGCAGTTCTTC.

The table lists this clone with a few counts. The V call is TRBV7-9, the J call TRBJ1-5; unclear D gene. This CDR3 spans 12 amino acids. Germline loops: CDR1 SEHNR, CDR2 FQNEAQ (reference sequence). The V and J ends lost 6 bases and 6 bases respectively, with 9 bases between them. CDR3 DNA sequence: TGTGCCAGCAGTCCAGACCCTCAGCCCCAGCATTTT. This sequence encodes CASSPDPQPQHF.